One sample yielded the 30 T cell receptor beta chains listed below, sequenced in a study of CD8 T cells in ankylosing spondylitis. TCRdb analysed the 5' RACE reads with MiXCR anew, one entry per CDR3 protein. The table has fewer than 200,000 distinct CDR3 sequences, roughly 18% seen once. Sequencing was carried out using blood, either unsorted or a sorted T cell fraction (not recorded which). Receptor source: a male donor aged 5 to 30 with ankylosing spondylitis or in good health (not recorded which).

This clonotype was observed at least ten times. This chain connects TRBV12-3 or TRBV12-4 to TRBJ1-2; D is unresolved. V was clipped by 3 bases and J by 8 bases, with 13 bases between them. The CDR3 is made up of 13 amino acids. The CDR3 DNA sequence: TGTGCCAGCAGTTTGTTAGGAGGCGGGGGCTACACCTTC. Translation gives CASSLLGGGGYTF.

The chain carries TRBV29-1 and TRBJ2-1; perhaps D is TRBD1 or TRBD2 (5 bases each). The CDR3 runs 10 residues. Per germline, CDR1 SQVTM and CDR2 ANQGSEA. In DNA form, the CDR3 reads TGCATTGCAGGGACCAATGAGCAGTTCTTC. Translating gives CIAGTNEQFF.

This clonotype was observed at least ten times. The genes are TRBV28 and TRBJ2-3; a weak D match, TRBD2 (6 bases). CDR1 is MDHEN and CDR2 is SYDVKM in the germline V gene. The germline V and J ends were trimmed by 3 bases and 6 bases, with 13 bases remaining between them. This CDR3 is 14 amino acids long. The CDR3 region is CASSFGGTPDTQYF. The CDR3 nucleotides are TGTGCCAGCAGTTTTGGCGGGACCCCGGATACGCAGTATTTT.

This clonotype appeared many times. This chain links TRBV29-1 with TRBJ2-1; D gene unclear. With 7 bases removed from V and 4 bases from J, the gap between germline ends came to 11 bases. Germline V CDR1 and CDR2: SQVTM, ANQGSEA. The CDR3 consists of 12 residues. The CDR3 coding sequence is TGCAGCGCAAACATGGTATACAATGAGCAGTTCTTC. This translates into CSANMVYNEQFF.

The table lists this clonotype with many counts. This chain joins TRBV6-2 or TRBV6-3 and TRBJ2-2; D is possibly TRBD2 (6 bases). V was pared by 10 bases and J by 8 bases, with 17 bases between. The CDR3 runs to 13 residues. Germline CDR1 MNHEY, CDR2 SVGEGT. The chain's CDR3 is CAISQTGGGELFF. The CDR3 region has the DNA TGTGCCATCTCCCAGACCGGGGGTGGGGAGCTGTTTTTT.

Many counts were recorded for this clonotype. The rearrangement joins TRBV10-3 to TRBJ2-7; 7 bases are shared with TRBD2. CDR3 size: 14 residues. Germline V lookup: CDR1 ENHRY, CDR2 SYGVKD. V was clipped by 4 bases and J by 2 bases; unmatched bases: 5. CDR3 DNA: TGTGCCATCAGTGCCGGGGGGAATCCCTACGAGCAGTACTTC. Translated: CAISAGGNPYEQYF.

Ten or more counts support this clonotype. This sequence joins TRBV20-1 and TRBJ2-3, with 7 bases fitting TRBD2. The V gene's germline CDR1 is DFQATT and CDR2 SNEGSKA (reference sequence). CDR3 length: 15 amino acids. Trimming cost V 5 bases and J 2 bases; bases outside gene matches: 10. CDR3 DNA: TGCAGTGCTTGGGATTGGCTAGCGGCCACAGATACGCAGTATTTT. It yields the protein CSAWDWLAATDTQYF.

This clonotype was counted between two and nine times. The CDR3 protein is CSARLLASTDTQYF. DNA for the CDR3: TGCAGTGCTAGACTGCTTGCCAGCACAGATACGCAGTATTTT. The chain has TRBV20-1 and TRBJ2-3; D is undetermined. The ends were cut back, 2 bases at V and 0 bases at J, with 9 bases in the middle. The CDR3 spans 14 residues. Germline lookup yields CDR1 DFQATT and CDR2 SNEGSKA (reference sequence).

This clonotype was found many times. The junction departs from germline at one end; a sequencing error may be responsible. This chain links TRBV5-1 with TRBJ1-6, with a possible D match to TRBD1 (6 bases). The CDR3 sequence is 14 residues long. Germline V gene lookup returns CDR1 SGHRS and CDR2 YFSETQ. CDR3 coding DNA: TGCGCCACCAGCCAGGGGATTGATAATTCACCCCTCCACTTT. This sequence encodes CATSQGIDNSPLHF.

This clonotype was detected ten times or more. This chain's CDR3 is CASRGTTGVEQFF. CDR3 sequence (DNA): TGCGCCAGCAGGGGGACTACTGGGGTTGAGCAGTTCTTC. The chain carries TRBV5-1 and TRBJ2-1; 7 bases map to TRBD2. V dropped 5 bases and J dropped 9; count of bases not matched to a gene: 8. The CDR3 sequence is 13 residues long. Germline loops: CDR1 SGHRS, CDR2 YFSETQ.

This clonotype was recorded at least ten times. The rearrangement uses TRBV5-1 and TRBJ2-3, with D possibly being TRBD2 (6 bases). CDR1 and CDR2 (germline): SGHRS, YFSETQ. V gave up 5 bases and J gave up 4 bases, with 14 bases separating them. This CDR3 is 14 amino acids long. The CDR3 DNA sequence: TGCGCCAGCAGTTTGTACGGGAGCTCAGATACGCAGTATTTT. Translation gives CASSLYGSSDTQYF.

This clonotype was seen ten or more times. The chain has TRBV27 and TRBJ1-1; 7 bases align to TRBD1. The CDR3 has 13 residues. Trimming took 6 bases from V and 6 from J; bases not matched to a gene: 7. Germline-derived CDR1 and CDR2 are MNHEY and SMNVEV (reference sequence). As DNA, the CDR3 is TGTGCCAGCAGAAGACAGGGAGGCCCTGAAGCTTTCTTT. Its translation is CASRRQGGPEAFF.

This clonotype was recorded many times. This chain uses TRBV29-1 with TRBJ2-2, with D uncertain. Trimming shortened V by 4 bases and J by 2 bases, and 11 bases separated the two germline ends. CDR1 SQVTM and CDR2 ANQGSEA come from the germline V gene. This CDR3 contains 14 residues. The CDR3 nucleotides are TGCAGCGTTGTTTGGCGGAAAAACACCGGGGAGCTGTTTTTT. Translation: CSVVWRKNTGELFF.

The J gene is TRBJ2-1, the V gene TRBV7-9; 8 bases agree with TRBD2. The CDR3 has 14 residues. Germline trimming cut 7 bases from V and 10 bases from J; bases unmatched to any gene: 12. CDR1 and CDR2 from the germline V gene are SEHNR and FQNEAQ (reference sequence). DNA for the CDR3: TGTGCCAGCATGGGTGTGTGGCGGGGGGTAGAGCAGTTCTTC. Its translation is CASMGVWRGVEQFF.

This clonotype was observed at least ten times. The CDR3 DNA reads as TGTGCCAGCAGCTTAGATCTCTCCGGACAGGTGTTTTTT. Translated: CASSLDLSGQVFF. The rearrangement links TRBV11-3 to TRBJ1-4; TRBD1 aligns across 7 bases. The germline gives CDR1 SGHNT, CDR2 YENEEA. The V gene end was trimmed by 0 bases and the J gene end by 15 bases; junction bases not matched to a gene: 7. This CDR3 contains 13 residues. The variable domain in full, completed from reference TRBV11-3 and TRBJ1-4, reads EAGVVQSPRYKIIEKKQPVAFWCNPISGHNTLYWYLQNLGQGPELLIRYENEEAVDDSQLPKDRFSAERLKGVDSTLKIQPAELGDSAVYLCASSLDLSGQVFFGSGTQLSVL.

The chain employs TRBV19 and TRBJ1-1, with TRBD1 matching 7 bases. This CDR3 is built from 15 residues. Germline assignment: CDR1 LNHDA and CDR2 SQIVND (reference sequence). Trimming cost V 6 bases and J 1 base; bases outside gene matches: 8. The CDR3 region has the DNA TGTGCCAGTAGGACAGAGACAGGGTCGAACACTGAAGCTTTCTTT. Its translation is CASRTETGSNTEAFF.

The chain combines TRBV29-1 with TRBJ2-7; the match to TRBD1 covers 10 bases. The CDR3 is 13 residues long. Germline assignment: CDR1 SQVTM and CDR2 ANQGSEA. With 4 bases clipped from V and 4 bases from J, the junction kept 4 bases outside the gene matches. The CDR3 DNA sequence: TGCAGCGTTGTCGGGGACAGGGGATACGAGCAGTACTTC. Amino acids: CSVVGDRGYEQYF.

The chain carries TRBV20-1 and TRBJ2-7; 7 bases are shared with TRBD1. Trimming at V came to 6 bases and at J to 0 bases, leaving 8 bases not matched to a gene. This CDR3 is built from 14 residues. Germline CDR1 is DFQATT and CDR2 is SNEGSKA (reference sequence). The CDR3 DNA is TGCAGTGCGATAGACAGGGCCTCCTCCTACGAGCAGTACTTC. Translation gives CSAIDRASSYEQYF.

In its sample, this clonotype was seen a few times. The chain employs TRBV30 and TRBJ2-1, with D perhaps matching TRBD2 (6 bases). The CDR3 is 15 residues long. Germline CDR1 reads GTSNPN; CDR2 reads SVGIG (reference sequence). V lost 7 bases and J lost 2, with 18 bases in between. The CDR3 sequence: CASQGRRDPYNEQFF. Written as DNA, the CDR3 is TGTGCCTCCCAAGGACGGCGGGATCCCTACAATGAGCAGTTCTTC. Full variable domain (rest looked up from reference TRBV30 and TRBJ2-1): SQTIHQWPATLVQPVGSPLSLECTVEGTSNPNLYWYRQAAGRGLQLLFYSVGIGQISSEVPQNLSASRPQDRQFILSSKKLLLSDSGFYLCASQGRRDPYNEQFFGPGTRLTVL.

The J gene is TRBJ2-1, the V gene TRBV5-6, with 9 bases fitting TRBD2. V dropped 0 bases and J dropped 9; count of bases not matched to a gene: 16. The CDR3 is made up of 18 amino acids. Germline CDR1 and CDR2: SGHDT and YYEEEE. The CDR3 spells CASSLGPPEEREVAEQFF. The CDR3 DNA reads TGTGCCAGCAGCTTGGGGCCCCCAGAGGAGCGGGAGGTAGCTGAGCAGTTCTTC.

The rearrangement links TRBV18 to TRBJ2-7; tentatively, D is TRBD1 (6 bases). The CDR3 sequence is 14 residues long. Trimming left V 4 bases short and J 1 base short, with 11 bases between. The germline V gene encodes CDR1 KGHSH and CDR2 LQKENI. CDR3 nucleotides: TGTGCCAGCTCACGAGGGCAGGGGTCCTACGAGCAGTACTTC. This translates into CASSRGQGSYEQYF.

This clonotype was recorded many times. The rearrangement links TRBV24-1 to TRBJ2-2; TRBD2 matches 7 bases. The V and J ends lost 1 base and 3 bases, in that order; junction bases with no gene match: 4. The CDR3 is 16 amino acids. Looked up from germline, CDR1 is KGHDR and CDR2 is SFDVKD. CDR3 DNA sequence: TGTGCCACCAGTGATTTTCGGCTAGCGGACACCGGGGAGCTGTTTTTT. Protein product: CATSDFRLADTGELFF.

This chain connects TRBV10-3 to TRBJ2-5; no reliable D call. The CDR3 spans 14 residues. Germline lookup yields CDR1 ENHRY and CDR2 SYGVKD. V lost 3 bases and J 1 base, leaving 9 bases between the germline ends. The CDR3 loop is CAISDLQTQETQYF. CDR3 coding DNA: TGTGCCATCAGTGATTTACAAACCCAAGAGACCCAGTACTTC.

This clonotype was seen ten or more times. The CDR3 spells CAWSGGAGIGTGELFF. CDR3 bases: TGTGCCTGGAGTGGAGGTGCGGGGATCGGCACCGGGGAGCTGTTTTTT. This chain joins TRBV30 and TRBJ2-2; tentatively, D is TRBD2 (6 bases). The CDR3 runs 16 residues. Germline assignment: CDR1 GTSNPN and CDR2 SVGIG (reference sequence). The ends were cut back, 1 base at V and 4 bases at J, with 16 bases in the middle. Using reference TRBV30 and TRBJ2-2 for the parts outside the CDR3, the full variable domain is SQTIHQWPATLVQPVGSPLSLECTVEGTSNPNLYWYRQAAGRGLQLLFYSVGIGQISSEVPQNLSASRPQDRQFILSSKKLLLSDSGFYLCAWSGGAGIGTGELFFGEGSRLTVL.

J is TRBJ1-3 and V is TRBV29-1, with D possibly matching TRBD1 (6 bases). V was clipped by 6 bases and J by 0 bases, with 9 bases between them. Germline V gene data show CDR1 as SQVTM and CDR2 as ANQGSEA. The CDR3 is made up of 13 amino acids. The CDR3 bases are TGCAGCGTAAGGGGGGCCTCTGGAAACACCATATATTTT. It codes for CSVRGASGNTIYF.

This clonotype was picked up many times. The V and J genes are TRBV20-1 and TRBJ2-7; perhaps TRBD2 as D (5 bases). V was shortened by 6 bases and J by 4 bases, with 13 bases between the two germline ends. Germline CDR1 is DFQATT and CDR2 is SNEGSKA (reference sequence). The CDR3 is 12 residues long. This CDR3 reads CSAQTEAYEQYF. Written as DNA, the CDR3 is TGCAGTGCCCAAACGGAGGCGTACGAGCAGTACTTC.

This clonotype was seen repeatedly, ten times or more. This chain uses TRBV3-1 with TRBJ2-7; maybe TRBD2 (7 bases). The CDR3 consists of 17 residues. Trimming cost V 3 bases and J 3 bases, with 21 bases left between them. The germline gives CDR1 LGHDT, CDR2 YNNKEL (reference sequence). In DNA form, the CDR3 reads TGTGCCAGCAGCCAGGGGGGGCGGACTGGACCAAACTACGAGCAGTACGTC. Translating it yields CASSQGGRTGPNYEQYV.

This clonotype appeared many times. The chain employs TRBV24-1 and TRBJ2-1; the D is unclear. The CDR3 is made up of 13 amino acids. V was pared by 1 base and J by 5 bases, with 5 bases between. CDR1 and CDR2 from the germline V gene are KGHDR and SFDVKD. The CDR3 spells CATSDLGNNEQFF. Written as DNA, the CDR3 is TGTGCCACCAGTGATTTAGGCAACAATGAGCAGTTCTTC.

This clonotype was counted at least ten times. The chain joins TRBV28 to TRBJ1-4; D is undetermined. This CDR3 comprises 13 residues. The V and J ends lost 7 bases and 8 bases respectively, with 14 bases between them. CDR1 and CDR2 (germline): MDHEN, SYDVKM. The CDR3 protein is CASIHQMGEKLFF. DNA of the CDR3: TGTGCCAGCATTCACCAAATGGGGGAAAAACTGTTTTTT.

A single count supports this clonotype. J is TRBJ2-2 and V is TRBV27, with 11 positions matching TRBD1. The CDR3 totals 19 residues. The germline V gene has CDR1 MNHEY and CDR2 SMNVEV (reference sequence). Germline trimming cut 10 bases from V and 3 bases from J; bases unmatched to any gene: 19. The CDR3, as DNA: TGTGCCACCATGTCCGGGACAGGGGGTATAGCGGGACACACCGGGGAGCTGTTTTTT. This gives the protein CATMSGTGGIAGHTGELFF.